This TCR beta chain was sequenced for a study of Graves' ophthalmopathy and Graves' hyperthyroidism. Regarding the study as a whole: The authors also found most expanded thyroid clonotypes above 0.001 frequency in blood.

The authors amplified TCR beta CDR3 regions from RNA transcripts. Following a first-round RT-PCR that used HTBI primers, a second-round multiplex PCR was carried out. TCRdb processed the multiplex PCR reads anew with MiXCR; each CDR3 protein has one entry. The data contain around 660,000 distinct CDR3 sequences, more than 40% of them seen just once; the ten biggest clones take up over 2.5%. Exclusion applied to patients with other autoimmune diseases, uncontrolled infections, pregnancy or lactation. Turning to this clonotype: Its cognate antigen is unknown.

What was sequenced was peripheral blood. This TCR was recovered from an adult man with Graves' ophthalmopathy.

CDR3 residues: CASSIGQVDSPLHF. CDR3 bases: TGTGCCAGCAGCATCGGACAGGTTGATTCACCCCTCCACTTT. This chain joins TRBV5-6 and TRBJ1-6, with TRBD1 matching over 7 bases. V trimming: 4 bases; J trimming: 8 bases; junction bases outside the gene matches: 6. The germline V gene has CDR1 SGHDT and CDR2 YYEEEE. The CDR3 is 14 residues long.